This T cell receptor beta chain was sequenced in a study of siplizumab effects on memory and regulatory T cells. Some clones are missing from TCRdb's copy, which holds only in-frame ones; the method was immunoSEQ multiplex PCR. The profile shows tens of thousands of clones, roughly 97% of them singletons. In germline, CDR1 is SQVTM, CDR2 ANQGSEA. V shed 8 bases, J shed 3 bases, and the junction held 7 bases outside the gene matches. This CDR3 spans 14 amino acids. The clonotype originates from a human donor in good health. This chain uses TRBV29-1 with TRBJ2-3; TRBD1 aligns across 11 bases. Material for sequencing was naive CD4+ T cells sorted from blood. This CDR3 reads CSIGTGGATDTQYF. In DNA, the CDR3 is TGCAGCATAGGGACAGGGGGTGCGACAGATACGCAGTATTTT.